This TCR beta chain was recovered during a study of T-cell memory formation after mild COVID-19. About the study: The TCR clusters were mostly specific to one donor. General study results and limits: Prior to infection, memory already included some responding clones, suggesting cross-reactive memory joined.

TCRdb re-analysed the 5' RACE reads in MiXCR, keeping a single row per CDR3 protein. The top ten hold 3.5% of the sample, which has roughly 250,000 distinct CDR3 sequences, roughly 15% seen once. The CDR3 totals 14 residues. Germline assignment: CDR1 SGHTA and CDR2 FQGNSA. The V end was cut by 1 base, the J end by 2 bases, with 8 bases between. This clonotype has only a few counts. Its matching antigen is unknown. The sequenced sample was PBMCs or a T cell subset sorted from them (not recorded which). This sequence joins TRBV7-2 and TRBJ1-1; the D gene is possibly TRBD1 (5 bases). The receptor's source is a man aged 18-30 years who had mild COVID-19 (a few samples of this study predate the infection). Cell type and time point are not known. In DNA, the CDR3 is TGTGCCAGCAGCTTAGTGACAGTAAACACTGAAGCTTTCTTT. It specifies CASSLVTVNTEAFF. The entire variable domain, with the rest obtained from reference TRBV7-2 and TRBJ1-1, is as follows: GAGVSQSPSNKVTEKGKDVELRCDPISGHTALYWYRQSLGQGLEFLIYFQGNSAPDKSGLPSDRFSAERTGGSVSTLTIQRTQQEDSAVYLCASSLVTVNTEAFFGQGTRLTVV.